This TCR beta chain was documented in a study of blood T cell repertoires in COVID-19. Study-wide background: The United States, Italy and Spain provided the acute and convalescent COVID-19 samples. PBMCs, B-cell-depleted T cells, or T cells were the source of the cDNA or gDNA that made up the material.

From germline, CDR1 is SGHNT and CDR2 YYREEE (reference sequence). Between the trimmed V and J ends, which lost 6 bases and 5 bases, there was a span of 18 bases. CDR3 size: 15 residues. In the study's own analysis: Nucleated cell counts were estimated from reference gene primer amplification. Generated by immunoSEQ multiplex PCR, the TCRdb table keeps only in-frame clones and is missing some. That table gives V, J and clone size, and the DNA gave D and trimming. The table includes just over 250,000 clones, more than 75% detected once. The TCR sequence derives from a woman aged 50 to 60 with acute or convalescent COVID-19. This rearrangement joins TRBV5-4 to TRBJ1-3; TRBD1 might be the D (5 bases). The sequenced material came from peripheral blood. CDR3: CASNRGGAGRNTIYF. CDR3 coding DNA: TGTGCCAGCAACCGGGGAGGGGCAGGGAGAAACACCATATATTTT.